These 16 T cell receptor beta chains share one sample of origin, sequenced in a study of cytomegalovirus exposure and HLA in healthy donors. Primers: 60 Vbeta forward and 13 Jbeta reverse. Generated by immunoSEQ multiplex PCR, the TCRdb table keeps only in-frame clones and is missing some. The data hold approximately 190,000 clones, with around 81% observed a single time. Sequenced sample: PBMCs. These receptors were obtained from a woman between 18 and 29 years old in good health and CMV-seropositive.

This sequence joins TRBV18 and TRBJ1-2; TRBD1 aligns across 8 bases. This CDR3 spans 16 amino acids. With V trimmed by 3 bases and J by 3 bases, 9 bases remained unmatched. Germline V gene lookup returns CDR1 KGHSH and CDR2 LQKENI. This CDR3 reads CASSPAGGAGDYGYTF. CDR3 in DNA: TGTGCCAGCTCACCTGCAGGGGGCGCCGGGGACTATGGCTACACCTTC.

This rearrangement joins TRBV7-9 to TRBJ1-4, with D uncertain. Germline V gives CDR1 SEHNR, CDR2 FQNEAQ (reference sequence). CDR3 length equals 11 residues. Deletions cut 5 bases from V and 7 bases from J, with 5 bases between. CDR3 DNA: TGTGCCAGCAGCCACAGTGAAAAACTGTTTTTT. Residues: CASSHSEKLFF.

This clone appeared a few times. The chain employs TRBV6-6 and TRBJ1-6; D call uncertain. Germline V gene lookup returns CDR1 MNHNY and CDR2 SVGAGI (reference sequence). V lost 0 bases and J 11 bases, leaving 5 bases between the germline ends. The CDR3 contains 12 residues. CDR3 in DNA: TGTGCCAGCAGTTACTCATTCGCACCCCTCCACTTT. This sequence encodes CASSYSFAPLHF.

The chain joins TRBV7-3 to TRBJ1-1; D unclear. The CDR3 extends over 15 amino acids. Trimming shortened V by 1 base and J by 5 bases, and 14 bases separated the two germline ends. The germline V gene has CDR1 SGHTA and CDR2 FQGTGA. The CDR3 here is CASSLMAGGRTEAFF. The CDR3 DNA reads TGTGCCAGCAGCTTAATGGCAGGCGGGAGGACTGAAGCTTTCTTT. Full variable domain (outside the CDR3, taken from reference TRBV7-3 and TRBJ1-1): GAGVSQTPSNKVTEKGKYVELRCDPISGHTALYWYRQSLGQGPEFLIYFQGTGAADDSGLPNDRFFAVRPEGSVSTLKIQRTERGDSAVYLCASSLMAGGRTEAFFGQGTRLTVV.

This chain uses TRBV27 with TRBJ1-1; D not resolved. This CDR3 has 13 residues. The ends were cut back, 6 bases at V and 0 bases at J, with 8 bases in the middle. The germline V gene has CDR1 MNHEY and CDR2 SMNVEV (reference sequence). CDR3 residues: CASRGKMNTEAFF. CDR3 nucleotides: TGTGCCAGCAGGGGCAAAATGAACACTGAAGCTTTCTTT.

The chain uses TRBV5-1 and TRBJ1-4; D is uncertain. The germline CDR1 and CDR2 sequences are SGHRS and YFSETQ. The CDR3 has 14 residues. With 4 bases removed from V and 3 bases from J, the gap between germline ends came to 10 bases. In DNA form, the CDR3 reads TGCGCCAGCAGCACGGGGTATCCTAATGAAAAACTGTTTTTT. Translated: CASSTGYPNEKLFF.

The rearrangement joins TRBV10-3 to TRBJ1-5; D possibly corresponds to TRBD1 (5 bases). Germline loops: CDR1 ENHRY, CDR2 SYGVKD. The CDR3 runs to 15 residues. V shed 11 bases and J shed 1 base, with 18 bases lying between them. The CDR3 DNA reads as TGTGCCTCCGGGATCGGGGGAGGCAGCAATCAGCCCCAGCATTTT. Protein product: CASGIGGGSNQPQHF.

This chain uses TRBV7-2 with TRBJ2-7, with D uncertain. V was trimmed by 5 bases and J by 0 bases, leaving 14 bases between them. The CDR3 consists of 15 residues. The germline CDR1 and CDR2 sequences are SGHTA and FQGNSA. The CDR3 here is CASSQRTGSSYEQYF. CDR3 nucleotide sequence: TGTGCCAGCAGCCAGAGAACCGGGTCCTCCTACGAGCAGTACTTC.

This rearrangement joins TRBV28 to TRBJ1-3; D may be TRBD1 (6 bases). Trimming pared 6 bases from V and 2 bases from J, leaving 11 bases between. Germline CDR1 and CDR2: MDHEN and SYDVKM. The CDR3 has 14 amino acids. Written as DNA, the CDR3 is TGTGCCAGCAGACTACAGGGTGCTGGAAACACCATATATTTT. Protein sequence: CASRLQGAGNTIYF.

The CDR3 sequence is CASSVSGGVVGNEQFF. CDR3 coding DNA: TGTGCCAGCAGCGTAAGCGGGGGGGTAGTTGGCAATGAGCAGTTCTTC. The V and J genes are TRBV9 and TRBJ2-1, with 10 bases that match TRBD2. The V gene's germline CDR1 is SGDLS and CDR2 YYNGEE. The V gene end was trimmed by 1 base and the J gene end by 6 bases; junction bases not matched to a gene: 7. The CDR3 covers 16 residues.

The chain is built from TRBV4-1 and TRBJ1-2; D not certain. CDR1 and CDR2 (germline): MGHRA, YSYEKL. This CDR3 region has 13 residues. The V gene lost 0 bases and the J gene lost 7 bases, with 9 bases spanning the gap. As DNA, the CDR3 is TGCGCCAGCAGCCAAGAACTCCACAGTGGCTACACCTTC. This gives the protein CASSQELHSGYTF.

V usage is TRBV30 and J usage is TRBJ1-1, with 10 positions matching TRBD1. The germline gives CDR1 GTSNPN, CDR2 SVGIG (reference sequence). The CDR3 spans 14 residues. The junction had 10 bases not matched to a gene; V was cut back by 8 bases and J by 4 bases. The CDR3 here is CAGTGVGLGTEAFF. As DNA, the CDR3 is TGTGCCGGGACAGGGGTCGGTCTGGGCACTGAAGCTTTCTTT.

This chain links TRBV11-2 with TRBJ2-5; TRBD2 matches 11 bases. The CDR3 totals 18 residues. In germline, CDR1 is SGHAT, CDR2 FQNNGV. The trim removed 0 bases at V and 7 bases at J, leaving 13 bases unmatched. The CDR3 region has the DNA TGTGCCAGCAGCTTAGATCCTCTAGCGGGGGGATTCGAGCTGACCCAGTACTTC. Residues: CASSLDPLAGGFELTQYF.

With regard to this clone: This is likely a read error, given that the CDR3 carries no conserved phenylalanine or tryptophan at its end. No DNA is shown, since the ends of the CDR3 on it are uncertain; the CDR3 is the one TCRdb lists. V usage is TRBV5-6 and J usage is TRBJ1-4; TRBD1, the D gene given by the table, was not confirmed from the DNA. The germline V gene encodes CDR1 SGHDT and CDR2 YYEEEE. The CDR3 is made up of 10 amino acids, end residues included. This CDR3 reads CASSPGQPRH.

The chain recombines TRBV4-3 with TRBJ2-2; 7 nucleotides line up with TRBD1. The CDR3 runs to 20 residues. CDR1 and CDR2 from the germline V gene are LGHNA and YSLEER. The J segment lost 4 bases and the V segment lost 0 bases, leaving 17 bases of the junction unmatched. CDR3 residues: CASSQDGFEDRVTGTGELFF. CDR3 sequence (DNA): TGCGCCAGCAGCCAAGATGGGTTCGAAGACAGGGTAACGGGCACCGGGGAGCTGTTTTTT.

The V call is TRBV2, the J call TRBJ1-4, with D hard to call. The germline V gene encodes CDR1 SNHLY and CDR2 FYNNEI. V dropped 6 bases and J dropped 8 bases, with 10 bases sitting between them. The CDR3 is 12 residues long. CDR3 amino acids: CASSSLGEKLFF. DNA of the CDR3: TGTGCCAGCAGCAGTCTGGGCGAAAAACTGTTTTTT. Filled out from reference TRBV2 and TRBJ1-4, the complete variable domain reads EPEVTQTPSHQVTQMGQEVILRCVPISNHLYFYWYRQILGQKVEFLVSFYNNEISEKSEIFDDQFSVERPDGSNFTLKIRSTKLEDSAMYFCASSSLGEKLFFGSGTQLSVL.